A single sample is the source of the 24 T cell receptor beta chains below, sequenced in a study of shared clonotypes between healthy human individuals. Produced via immunoSEQ multiplex PCR; TCRdb's table is partial and in-frame only. The sample gives about 2 million clones, approximately 95% of which show up once; roughly 0.13% is in the top ten. The sample taken for sequencing was naive CD4+ T cells sorted from blood. Documented subset: CD45RA+ positively selected. These receptors all come from a man between 18 and 35 years old in good health.

This chain uses TRBV6-5 with TRBJ1-5; TRBD1 aligns across 8 bases. The germline CDR1 and CDR2 sequences are MNHEY and SVGAGI. Trimming took 7 bases from V and 7 from J; bases not matched to a gene: 9. The CDR3 runs to 14 residues. CDR3 residues: CASTDGAGGQPQHF. The CDR3 DNA reads as TGTGCCAGCACCGATGGGGCAGGGGGCCAGCCCCAGCATTTT.

The chain uses TRBV6-1 and TRBJ2-7; 7 nucleotides line up with TRBD1. The CDR3 contains 14 residues. The ends lost 4 bases at V and 7 bases at J; junction bases unmatched: 10. Germline CDR1 is MNHNS and CDR2 is SASEGT. The CDR3 nucleotides read TGTGCCAGCAGTGGCCGGGACAGAGGTCGTGAGCAGTACTTC. Encoded protein: CASSGRDRGREQYF.

The chain has TRBV2 and TRBJ1-6, with unresolved D. Germline loops: CDR1 SNHLY, CDR2 FYNNEI. V was clipped by 4 bases and J by 8 bases, with 9 bases between them. This CDR3 has 13 residues. Written as DNA, the CDR3 is TGTGCCAGCAGTGTTAGTCGTTATTCACCCCTCCACTTT. It encodes CASSVSRYSPLHF.

Worth noting for this clone: The same CDR3 also results from other DNA sequences found in this sample. The V and J genes are TRBV10-1 and TRBJ2-2, with no clear D. V was shortened by 6 bases and J by 8 bases, with 10 bases between the two germline ends. The CDR3 runs to 12 residues. Germline V gene sequence: CDR1 WNHNN, CDR2 SYGVQD (reference sequence). The CDR3 bases are TGCGCCAGCAGCCCTGGTGGGGGGGAGCTGTTTTTT. As protein: CASSPGGGELFF.

With respect to this clone: Other DNA sequences within the sample encode an identical CDR3. The rearrangement links TRBV5-1 to TRBJ2-5; D call uncertain. The CDR3 is 14 residues long. CDR1 and CDR2 (germline): SGHRS, YFSETQ. Trimming stripped 0 bases from V and 4 bases from J, with 10 bases between. CDR3 sequence: CASSLALSLETQYF. The CDR3 nucleotides are TGCGCCAGCAGCTTGGCCCTGAGCTTAGAGACCCAGTACTTC.

This clone appeared once. The chain uses TRBV7-2 and TRBJ2-7; the match to TRBD1 covers 7 bases. Trimming cost V 5 bases and J 2 bases; bases outside gene matches: 6. Germline CDR1 and CDR2: SGHTA and FQGNSA. The CDR3 runs 14 residues. Here the CDR3 reads CASSRGQPPYEQYF. The CDR3 DNA reads as TGTGCCAGCAGCAGGGGACAGCCGCCCTACGAGCAGTACTTC.

The chain combines TRBV7-9 with TRBJ2-3; D remains unclear. Trimming pared 5 bases from V and 4 bases from J, leaving 19 bases between. The CDR3 covers 16 residues. Germline CDR1 and CDR2: SEHNR and FQNEAQ (reference sequence). CDR3 DNA sequence: TGTGCCAGCAGCGGCCGTGGGTCGGTGCTATCAGATACGCAGTATTTT. Its translation is CASSGRGSVLSDTQYF.

This clone was counted only a few times. The rearrangement uses TRBV28 and TRBJ2-2; maybe TRBD2 (6 bases). The ends were cut back, 11 bases at V and 6 bases at J, with 16 bases in the middle. The CDR3 is 13 residues long. The germline gives CDR1 MDHEN, CDR2 SYDVKM. The CDR3 loop reads CASSGTLPGELFF. CDR3 in DNA: TGTGCCTCGTCTGGGACTCTCCCCGGGGAGCTGTTTTTT.

The rearrangement uses TRBV28 and TRBJ1-2, with D hard to call. V shed 7 bases and J shed 2 bases, with 17 bases lying between them. Germline V gene sequence: CDR1 MDHEN, CDR2 SYDVKM. This CDR3 is 15 amino acids long. The CDR3 spells CASTSLRGGNYGYTF. CDR3 DNA sequence: TGTGCCAGCACCTCCCTCCGGGGAGGGAACTATGGCTACACCTTC.

The chain couples TRBV4-1 to TRBJ2-5; 11 bases line up with TRBD2. The CDR3 is 15 residues long. After removal of 4 bases from V and 2 bases from J, the junction contained 3 bases not matched to a gene. In germline, CDR1 is MGHRA, CDR2 YSYEKL. The CDR3 coding sequence is TGCGCCAGCAGCCGTAGCGGGGGGGCTCAAGAGACCCAGTACTTC. It codes for CASSRSGGAQETQYF.

As to this clone: Since a much larger clone is just one base distant, this may be a read error. The rearrangement links TRBV5-1 to TRBJ1-1, with D uncertain. The germline gives CDR1 SGHRS, CDR2 YFSETQ. CDR3 size: 11 residues. The V end was cut by 4 bases, the J end by 0 bases, with 1 base between. Written as DNA, the CDR3 is TGCGCCAGCAGCGTGAACACTGAAGCTTTCTTT. Its translation is CASSVNTEAFF.

This clone has just one count. The rearrangement joins TRBV6-6 to TRBJ2-2, with no clear D. The V gene's germline CDR1 is MNHNY and CDR2 SVGAGI (reference sequence). The CDR3 is 11 residues long. The CDR3 region is CAARSTGELFF. In DNA, the CDR3 is TGTGCAGCGCGGAGCACCGGGGAGCTGTTTTTT.

The chain employs TRBV30 and TRBJ1-5; 7 nucleotides agree with TRBD1. V was clipped by 0 bases and J by 6 bases; unmatched bases: 5. Per the germline V gene, CDR1 is GTSNPN and CDR2 is SVGIG (reference sequence). This CDR3 has 14 residues. The CDR3 nucleotides are TGTGCCTGGAGTGTACAGGGGCCCGGTCAGCCCCAGCATTTT. Translated, it gives CAWSVQGPGQPQHF.

This clone has a single count. The rearrangement links TRBV6-1 to TRBJ1-1; 8 positions agree with TRBD1. V gave up 6 bases and J gave up 0 bases; unmatched junction bases: 3. The CDR3 runs to 14 residues. Germline lookup yields CDR1 MNHNS and CDR2 SASEGT. In DNA form, the CDR3 reads TGTGCCAGCAGGGAGGACAGGGTGAACACTGAAGCTTTCTTT. Translation gives CASREDRVNTEAFF.

The J gene is TRBJ1-3, the V gene TRBV30, with 7 bases matching TRBD1. The CDR3 contains 15 residues. The ends lost 0 bases at V and 0 bases at J; junction bases unmatched: 2. The V gene's germline CDR1 is GTSNPN and CDR2 SVGIG (reference sequence). CDR3 region: CAWSVGTVSGNTIYF. The CDR3 bases are TGTGCCTGGAGTGTTGGGACAGTCTCTGGAAACACCATATATTTT. Full variable domain (outside the CDR3, taken from reference TRBV30 and TRBJ1-3): SQTIHQWPATLVQPVGSPLSLECTVEGTSNPNLYWYRQAAGRGLQLLFYSVGIGQISSEVPQNLSASRPQDRQFILSSKKLLLSDSGFYLCAWSVGTVSGNTIYFGEGSWLTVV.

Here the CDR3 DNA reads TGTGCCAGTAGTACTTCCCCGTTGGGAGGGACGCAGTATTTT. Translated, it gives CASSTSPLGGTQYF. J is TRBJ2-3 and V is TRBV19; TRBD2 aligns across 7 bases. The length of the CDR3 is 14 residues. Germline CDR1 is LNHDA and CDR2 is SQIVND (reference sequence). Unmatched junction bases numbered 10, after V lost 4 bases and J lost 9 bases.

On this clone itself: Given a much more abundant clone one base away, this may be a read error. Other nucleotide sequences from this sample produce the same CDR3. V gene TRBV27 combines with J gene TRBJ2-7; 7 bases align to TRBD2. In germline, CDR1 is MNHEY, CDR2 SMNVEV (reference sequence). This CDR3 spans 13 amino acids. V lost 6 bases and J lost 5; bases outside the gene matches: 7. This CDR3 reads CASSRAGVDEQYF. CDR3 DNA sequence: TGTGCCAGCAGCCGCGCGGGGGTAGACGAGCAGTACTTC.

Concerning this clone itself: The sample carries other DNA sequences with the same CDR3. DNA for the CDR3: TGTGCCAGCACCCAGGGGAACGAGCAGTACTTC. Translation: CASTQGNEQYF. The gene calls are TRBV6-5 and TRBJ2-7, with D possibly being TRBD1 (6 bases). CDR1 is MNHEY and CDR2 is SVGAGI in the germline V gene. V was clipped by 7 bases and J by 5 bases, with 9 bases between them. CDR3 size: 11 residues.

This chain links TRBV5-1 with TRBJ1-2; 8 nucleotides match TRBD1. CDR3 length equals 17 residues. V shed 4 bases, J shed 6 bases, and the junction held 17 bases outside the gene matches. The germline gives CDR1 SGHRS, CDR2 YFSETQ. This CDR3 is CASSLDRVSPVPHGYTF. CDR3 bases: TGCGCCAGCAGCCTGGACAGGGTATCCCCCGTACCCCATGGCTACACCTTC. Full variable domain (rest looked up from reference TRBV5-1 and TRBJ1-2): KAGVTQTPRYLIKTRGQQVTLSCSPISGHRSVSWYQQTPGQGLQFLFEYFSETQRNKGNFPGRFSGRQFSNSRSEMNVSTLELGDSALYLCASSLDRVSPVPHGYTFGSGTRLTVV.

This chain links TRBV6-5 with TRBJ1-5, with D uncertain. The CDR3 has 15 amino acids. Germline V gene lookup returns CDR1 MNHEY and CDR2 SVGAGI. The ends were cut back, 0 bases at V and 2 bases at J, with 8 bases in the middle. DNA of the CDR3: TGTGCCAGCAGTTACTCGGGCCCTGGCAATCAGCCCCAGCATTTT. Amino acid sequence: CASSYSGPGNQPQHF.

CDR3 sequence (DNA): TGTGCCAGCAGCCCAGGGTGGCTAGCGGGAGGGGAGGACACCGGGGAGCTGTTTTTT. As protein: CASSPGWLAGGEDTGELFF. The rearrangement links TRBV11-3 to TRBJ2-2; 12 positions match TRBD2. This CDR3 is 19 amino acids long. Germline V gene lookup returns CDR1 SGHNT and CDR2 YENEEA. The trim removed 5 bases at V and 3 bases at J, leaving 13 bases unmatched.

V is TRBV11-1 and J is TRBJ1-1; no definite D call. Germline V CDR1 and CDR2: SGHAT, FQDESV (reference sequence). V lost 3 bases and J lost 6, with 17 bases in between. This CDR3 has 15 amino acids. The CDR3 DNA is TGTGCCAGCAGCTTTCCGGCCCGGGAAACTTCTGAAGCTTTCTTT. Translation gives CASSFPARETSEAFF. Based on the CDR3 plus reference TRBV11-1 and TRBJ1-1, the full variable domain is EAEVAQSPRYKITEKSQAVAFWCDPISGHATLYWYRQILGQGPELLVQFQDESVVDDSQLPKDRFSAERLKGVDSTLKIQPAELGDSAMYLCASSFPARETSEAFFGQGTRLTVV.

This chain connects TRBV10-3 to TRBJ2-1, with 7 nucleotides matching TRBD2. The CDR3 has 16 residues. J gave up 0 bases and V 6 bases, and 8 bases lay outside the gene matches. CDR1 is ENHRY and CDR2 is SYGVKD in the germline V gene. The DNA for the CDR3 is TGTGCCATCAGCTCCACTAGCGCGAGCTCCTACAATGAGCAGTTCTTC. As protein: CAISSTSASSYNEQFF.

V usage is TRBV6-5 and J usage is TRBJ1-2; possible D gene TRBD1, 5 bases. V dropped 6 bases and J dropped 1 base, with 15 bases sitting between them. The germline V gene has CDR1 MNHEY and CDR2 SVGAGI. The CDR3 loop spans 15 amino acids. The CDR3 reads CASRRLWDGNYGYTF. CDR3 nucleotide sequence: TGTGCCAGCAGGCGTTTATGGGACGGTAACTATGGCTACACCTTC.